This T cell receptor (beta chain) was sequenced for a study of T cells after posttransplantation cyclophosphamide. Sequencing was performed with immunoSEQ multiplex PCR; in TCRdb, only in-frame clones are kept and a portion is missing. The repertoire holds 4,600 or so clones, approximately 79% seen once, with about 20% in the top ten. Treatment was busulfan-fludarabine conditioning, a marrow graft, and cyclophosphamide on days +3 and +4. V dropped 3 bases and J dropped 11; count of bases not matched to a gene: 13. This CDR3 has 15 residues. CDR1 is KGHSH, CDR2 LQKENI, per germline. The receptor's source is a male patient in his fifties who received an allogeneic stem cell transplant from an unrelated donor, was CMV-positive, and had acute GVHD only. T cells may partly derive from the graft donor. Sequenced here: PBMCs, sampled 86 days after allogeneic stem cell transplant with posttransplant cyclophosphamide. V usage is TRBV18 and J usage is TRBJ2-1, with 7 bases fitting TRBD1. The CDR3 DNA reads as TGTGCCAGCTCACCGGCCTTGACAGGGAGAAATAAGCAGTTCTTC. Its translation: CASSPALTGRNKQFF.